The 27 T cell receptor beta chains below come from one sample, sequenced in a study of blood T cell repertoires in COVID-19. The repertoire was sequenced with immunoSEQ multiplex PCR; TCRdb's copy has only in-frame clones and lacks some. Of roughly 150,000 clones listed, about nine tenths are singletons. Sequenced input: peripheral blood. The source of these receptors is a man of 80 years or more with acute or convalescent COVID-19.

The genes are TRBV19 and TRBJ1-2; the match to TRBD1 covers 9 bases. V shed 3 bases, J shed 3 bases, and the junction held 5 bases outside the gene matches. The CDR3 sequence is 15 residues long. Per the germline V gene, CDR1 is LNHDA and CDR2 is SQIVND (reference sequence). The CDR3 coding sequence is TGTGCCAGTAGTATCACAGGGGGCGAAGACTATGGCTACACCTTC. This sequence encodes CASSITGGEDYGYTF.

The V and J genes are TRBV28 and TRBJ1-2, with D possibly being TRBD1 (5 bases). Trimming pared 3 bases from V and 4 bases from J, leaving 21 bases between. CDR3 size: 17 residues. In germline, CDR1 is MDHEN, CDR2 SYDVKM. The CDR3 spells CASSFRTVGAFGYGYTF. The CDR3 DNA sequence: TGTGCCAGCAGTTTCAGGACGGTAGGGGCCTTTGGCTATGGCTACACCTTC.

The DNA of the CDR3 is TGTGCCAGCAGTGAGAGGTCAACGGCCGAGCAGTACTTC. It encodes CASSERSTAEQYF. The chain links TRBV2 to TRBJ2-7; D call uncertain. CDR1 SNHLY and CDR2 FYNNEI come from the germline V gene. The CDR3 is made up of 13 amino acids. V was shortened by 3 bases and J by 6 bases, with 12 bases between the two germline ends.

The chain employs TRBV6-1 and TRBJ2-3, with 7 nucleotides matching TRBD2. Germline V gives CDR1 MNHNS, CDR2 SASEGT. V lost 4 bases to trimming and J lost 5 bases; unmatched junction nucleotides: 18. The CDR3 covers 18 residues. CDR3 sequence: CASSGRRLPGLSIDTQYF. CDR3 sequence (DNA): TGTGCCAGCAGTGGTAGACGATTACCGGGACTAAGTATAGATACGCAGTATTTT.

This rearrangement joins TRBV29-1 to TRBJ2-5, with TRBD2 matching 7 bases. From germline, CDR1 is SQVTM and CDR2 ANQGSEA. This CDR3 region has 14 residues. The ends lost 4 bases at V and 1 base at J; junction bases unmatched: 6. This CDR3 reads CSVVLRGIQETQYF. CDR3 coding DNA: TGCAGCGTTGTATTGCGGGGGATCCAAGAGACCCAGTACTTC.

The rearrangement uses TRBV5-1 and TRBJ2-7, with 9 bases lining up with TRBD1. Germline lookup yields CDR1 SGHRS and CDR2 YFSETQ. Trimming took 1 base from V and 4 from J; bases not matched to a gene: 9. The CDR3 runs 16 residues. CDR3 sequence (DNA): TGCGCCAGCAGCTTGCTGACAGGGGGTTTTTGGTACGAGCAGTACTTC. Encoded protein: CASSLLTGGFWYEQYF.

This chain links TRBV19 with TRBJ1-5; 9 bases line up with TRBD1. V gave up 10 bases and J gave up 6 bases; unmatched junction bases: 13. The CDR3 has 15 amino acids. The germline CDR1 and CDR2 sequences are LNHDA and SQIVND (reference sequence). The CDR3 DNA follows: TGTGCCACTCAGCCGGGGACAGGGAGATTTCAGCCCCAGCATTTT. Residues: CATQPGTGRFQPQHF.

The V call is TRBV5-1, the J call TRBJ2-7, with 9 nucleotides matching TRBD1. Per germline, CDR1 SGHRS and CDR2 YFSETQ. The CDR3 loop spans 15 amino acids. The V gene end was trimmed by 0 bases and the J gene end by 1 base; junction bases not matched to a gene: 2. The CDR3 reads CASSLGGTGSYEQYF. As DNA, the CDR3 is TGCGCCAGCAGCTTGGGAGGGACAGGGTCCTACGAGCAGTACTTC. Supplemented by reference TRBV5-1 and TRBJ2-7, the full variable domain reads KAGVTQTPRYLIKTRGQQVTLSCSPISGHRSVSWYQQTPGQGLQFLFEYFSETQRNKGNFPGRFSGRQFSNSRSEMNVSTLELGDSALYLCASSLGGTGSYEQYFGPGTRLTVT.

V usage is TRBV7-9 and J usage is TRBJ1-6; TRBD1 is a possible D gene (6 bases). The CDR3 spans 15 residues. Germline V gene lookup returns CDR1 SEHNR and CDR2 FQNEAQ (reference sequence). V gave up 7 bases and J gave up 8 bases, with 18 bases separating them. CDR3 DNA: TGTGCCAGCACTAGGGCGGGGGCGCGGGATTCACCCCTCCACTTT. It translates to CASTRAGARDSPLHF. The variable domain in full, completed from reference TRBV7-9 and TRBJ1-6, reads DTGVSQNPRHKITKRGQNVTFRCDPISEHNRLYWYRQTLGQGPEFLTYFQNEAQLEKSRLLSDRFSAERPKGSFSTLEIQRTEQGDSAMYLCASTRAGARDSPLHFGNGTRLTVT.

The chain has TRBV3-1 (or the pseudogene TRBV3-2) and TRBJ2-1; the D is unclear. Germline V lookup: CDR1 LGHDT, CDR2 YNNKEL (reference sequence). CDR3 length: 13 amino acids. The germline V and J ends were trimmed by 4 bases and 0 bases, with 4 bases remaining between them. The CDR3 is CASSLSSYNEQFF. The CDR3 nucleotides read TGTGCCAGCAGCCTTAGCTCCTACAATGAGCAGTTCTTC.

This clone was seen a few times. This rearrangement joins TRBV28 to TRBJ2-1; D is ambiguous. Germline values: CDR1 MDHEN, CDR2 SYDVKM. Trimming stripped 6 bases from V and 4 bases from J, with 13 bases between. The CDR3 consists of 14 residues. The CDR3 sequence is CASRVGSKYNEQFF. The CDR3 coding sequence is TGTGCCAGCAGGGTCGGGTCTAAATACAATGAGCAGTTCTTC.

The chain couples TRBV9 to TRBJ1-5, with D tentatively TRBD1 (6 bases). CDR1 is SGDLS and CDR2 is YYNGEE in the germline V gene. V dropped 3 bases and J dropped 0 bases, with 7 bases sitting between them. The CDR3 contains 14 residues. The CDR3 DNA reads as TGTGCCAGCAGCGGGACAGATAGCAATCAGCCCCAGCATTTT. Protein product: CASSGTDSNQPQHF. The full variable domain, in which reference TRBV9 and TRBJ1-5 provide the parts outside the CDR3, is DSGVTQTPKHLITATGQRVTLRCSPRSGDLSVYWYQQSLDQGLQFLIQYYNGEERAKGNILERFSAQQFPDLHSELNLSSLELGDSALYFCASSGTDSNQPQHFGDGTRLSIL.

The chain uses TRBV4-1 and TRBJ2-7; 9 bases are shared with TRBD2. The CDR3 runs to 16 residues. The V gene end was trimmed by 0 bases and the J gene end by 4 bases; junction bases not matched to a gene: 7. CDR1 and CDR2 from the germline V gene are MGHRA and YSYEKL. This chain's CDR3 is CASSQDGPAGGYEQYF. CDR3 in DNA: TGCGCCAGCAGCCAAGACGGACCTGCGGGAGGGTACGAGCAGTACTTC.

V is TRBV5-5 and J is TRBJ2-2, with 7 nucleotides matching TRBD1. CDR3 length: 16 amino acids. The V gene's germline CDR1 is SGHKS and CDR2 YYEKEE (reference sequence). The ends lost 0 bases at V and 5 bases at J; junction bases unmatched: 7. CDR3 sequence reads: CASSLARDRTTGELFF. CDR3 nucleotides: TGTGCCAGCAGCTTGGCCCGGGACAGAACTACCGGGGAGCTGTTTTTT.

J is TRBJ1-1 and V is TRBV28, with D tentatively TRBD1 (5 bases). Germline lookup yields CDR1 MDHEN and CDR2 SYDVKM. The CDR3 has 17 amino acids. Trimming left V 6 bases short and J 10 bases short, with 30 bases between. CDR3 sequence: CASRRRRPQSATAGAFF. CDR3 coding DNA: TGTGCCAGCAGACGCCGGAGGCCCCAGAGTGCGACAGCGGGAGCTTTCTTT.

The rearrangement uses TRBV27 and TRBJ2-7; TRBD1 matches at 7 bases. CDR1 is MNHEY and CDR2 is SMNVEV in the germline V gene (reference sequence). The V gene end was trimmed by 1 base and the J gene end by 4 bases; junction bases not matched to a gene: 4. The CDR3 is made up of 14 amino acids. The CDR3 coding sequence is TGTGCCAGCAGTTTATGGGGACAGAATTACGAGCAGTACTTC. This codes for CASSLWGQNYEQYF.

This sequence joins TRBV6-5 and TRBJ2-1; D is perhaps TRBD2 (5 bases). This CDR3 spans 15 amino acids. The V gene's germline CDR1 is MNHEY and CDR2 SVGAGI. The germline V and J ends were trimmed by 10 bases and 9 bases, with 25 bases remaining between them. CDR3 sequence: CATHGAGRVGGEQFF. DNA of the CDR3: TGTGCCACCCATGGAGCCGGACGGGTCGGAGGTGAGCAGTTCTTC.

The V call is TRBV6-5, the J call TRBJ2-1; 8 bases fit TRBD2. Germline loops: CDR1 MNHEY, CDR2 SVGAGI. The length of the CDR3 is 15 residues. V lost 5 bases to trimming and J lost 4 bases; unmatched junction nucleotides: 7. The CDR3 region is CASSIKRGTYNEQFF. The DNA for the CDR3 is TGTGCCAGCAGTATAAAGCGGGGGACTTACAATGAGCAGTTCTTC.

The rearrangement links TRBV18 to TRBJ2-5, with 8 bases lining up with TRBD2. Germline assignment: CDR1 KGHSH and CDR2 LQKENI. J gave up 1 base and V 11 bases, and 6 bases lay outside the gene matches. The CDR3 covers 13 residues. The DNA of the CDR3 is TGTGCCTCTTTAGCGGGAACCCAAGAGACCCAGTACTTC. This codes for CASLAGTQETQYF.

The rearrangement uses TRBV18 and TRBJ2-2, with D possibly TRBD1 on 5 matching bases. The CDR3 consists of 14 residues. Germline lookup yields CDR1 KGHSH and CDR2 LQKENI. Trimming removed 3 bases at V and 1 base at J, with 6 bases between. The CDR3 nucleotides read TGTGCCAGCTCACCGGGGCTGAACACCGGGGAGCTGTTTTTT. Translation gives CASSPGLNTGELFF.

The chain links TRBV10-3 to TRBJ1-1; 9 bases align to TRBD1. The CDR3 totals 15 residues. J was trimmed by 4 bases and V by 7 bases; bases with no gene match: 10. Germline loops: CDR1 ENHRY, CDR2 SYGVKD. CDR3 region: CAITRDREESTEAFF. For the CDR3, the DNA is TGTGCCATCACCCGGGACAGGGAAGAGAGCACTGAAGCTTTCTTT.

The chain has TRBV5-1 and TRBJ2-5; 8 positions match TRBD2. The CDR3 is made up of 15 amino acids. After removal of 4 bases from V and 3 bases from J, the junction contained 8 bases not matched to a gene. CDR1 SGHRS and CDR2 YFSETQ come from the germline V gene. The chain's CDR3 is CASSPASGGEETQYF. For the CDR3, the DNA is TGCGCCAGCAGCCCGGCCTCGGGAGGGGAAGAGACCCAGTACTTC.

The chain links TRBV24-1 to TRBJ1-4; 9 nucleotides line up with TRBD1. The germline gives CDR1 KGHDR, CDR2 SFDVKD. The CDR3 runs to 15 residues. The V segment lost 5 bases and the J segment 7 bases; nucleotides outside the gene matches: 7. CDR3 nucleotide sequence: TGTGCCACCAGTGGTAAACAGGGGGCGAGTGAAAAACTGTTTTTT. It encodes CATSGKQGASEKLFF.

The rearrangement uses TRBV27 and TRBJ1-1, with unresolved D. The CDR3 covers 14 residues. Trimming removed 1 base at V and 4 bases at J, with 10 bases between. Germline CDR1 is MNHEY and CDR2 is SMNVEV (reference sequence). CDR3 nucleotides: TGTGCCAGCAGTTTATATGACTTGGGCACTGAAGCTTTCTTT. This translates into CASSLYDLGTEAFF.

This rearrangement joins TRBV5-4 to TRBJ1-2, with 7 positions matching TRBD1. Trimming at V came to 6 bases and at J to 3 bases, leaving 8 bases not matched to a gene. This CDR3 has 14 amino acids. Germline V lookup: CDR1 SGHNT, CDR2 YYREEE (reference sequence). The CDR3 sequence is CASTSRQGDYGYTF. The CDR3 DNA sequence: TGTGCCAGCACTTCGAGGCAGGGGGACTATGGCTACACCTTC.

This clone came up a few times. The chain is built from TRBV4-1 and TRBJ2-7; TRBD2 matches 14 bases. The CDR3 covers 16 residues. The germline gives CDR1 MGHRA, CDR2 YSYEKL. The J segment lost 4 bases and the V segment lost 0 bases, leaving 2 bases of the junction unmatched. The CDR3 nucleotides are TGCGCCAGCAGCCAAGATTGGACTAGCGGGAGGTACGAGCAGTACTTC. It encodes CASSQDWTSGRYEQYF.

J is TRBJ1-6 and V is TRBV3-1 (or the pseudogene TRBV3-2); 8 nucleotides align to TRBD1. From germline, CDR1 is LGHDT and CDR2 YNNKEL (reference sequence). The CDR3 has 15 amino acids. The V segment lost 5 bases and the J segment 6 bases; nucleotides outside the gene matches: 6. CDR3 in DNA: TGTGCCAGCAGCTTGAGGACAGGGCCTAATTCACCCCTCCACTTT. Protein: CASSLRTGPNSPLHF.